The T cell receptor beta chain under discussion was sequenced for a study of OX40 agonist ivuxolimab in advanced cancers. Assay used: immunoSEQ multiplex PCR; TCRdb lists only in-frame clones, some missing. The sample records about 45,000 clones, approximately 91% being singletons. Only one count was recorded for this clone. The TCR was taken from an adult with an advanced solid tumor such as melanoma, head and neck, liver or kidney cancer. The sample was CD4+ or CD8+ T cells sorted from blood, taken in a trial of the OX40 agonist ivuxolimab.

The DNA of the CDR3 is TGTGCCAGCAGCCCAAACCTAGGACAGGGGGCTAGTGAGACCCAGTACTTC. Its protein is CASSPNLGQGASETQYF. The chain uses TRBV11-2 and TRBJ2-5, with 11 bases identical to TRBD1. This CDR3 is built from 17 residues. The V gene end was trimmed by 5 bases and the J gene end by 5 bases; junction bases not matched to a gene: 13. The germline V gene encodes CDR1 SGHAT and CDR2 FQNNGV.